Listed here are 9 T cell receptor beta chains from one sample, sequenced in a study of cytomegalovirus exposure and HLA in healthy donors. Method: immunoSEQ multiplex PCR; TCRdb's copy keeps in-frame clones and lacks some. The sample shows under 150,000 clones, 84% of them seen only once. Sequencing was carried out using PBMCs. The source of these receptors is a woman between 25 and 40 years old in good health and CMV-seronegative.

The chain has TRBV30 and TRBJ1-5; D call uncertain. The V and J ends lost 4 bases and 0 bases respectively, with 10 bases between them. Germline V gene lookup returns CDR1 GTSNPN and CDR2 SVGIG (reference sequence). This CDR3 comprises 14 residues. This CDR3 is CAWTSGYSNQPQHF. The CDR3 DNA reads TGTGCCTGGACGTCAGGTTATAGCAATCAGCCCCAGCATTTT.

In its sample, this clone was seen a few times. The gene calls are TRBV2 and TRBJ1-5; the D is unclear. CDR1 and CDR2 from the germline V gene are SNHLY and FYNNEI. V lost 4 bases and J 3 bases, leaving 13 bases between the germline ends. CDR3 length: 15 amino acids. In DNA form, the CDR3 reads TGTGCCAGCAGTGTGGTGGGTAACTACAATCAGCCCCAGCATTTT. The encoded protein is CASSVVGNYNQPQHF. Complete variable domain (other parts from reference TRBV2 and TRBJ1-5): EPEVTQTPSHQVTQMGQEVILRCVPISNHLYFYWYRQILGQKVEFLVSFYNNEISEKSEIFDDQFSVERPDGSNFTLKIRSTKLEDSAMYFCASSVVGNYNQPQHFGDGTRLSIL.

In this sample, this clone turned up once. The chain links TRBV7-9 to TRBJ1-5, with unresolved D. Deletions cut 3 bases from V and 4 bases from J, with 4 bases between. CDR1 and CDR2 (germline): SEHNR, FQNEAQ (reference sequence). This CDR3 has 12 amino acids. The CDR3 loop reads CASSFVNQPQHF. Here the CDR3 DNA reads TGTGCCAGCAGCTTCGTGAATCAGCCCCAGCATTTT.

The chain links TRBV5-1 to TRBJ1-4; D might be TRBD1 (6 bases). V lost 0 bases to trimming and J lost 7 bases, with 13 bases between them. Germline assignment: CDR1 SGHRS and CDR2 YFSETQ. The CDR3 length is 15 residues. The CDR3 loop reads CASSLGGQPVEKLFF. For the CDR3, the DNA is TGCGCCAGCAGCTTGGGGGGGCAGCCCGTTGAAAAACTGTTTTTT.

V usage is TRBV29-1 and J usage is TRBJ1-1, with unresolved D. V dropped 0 bases and J dropped 5 bases, with 13 bases sitting between them. The CDR3 contains 14 residues. Looked up from germline, CDR1 is SQVTM and CDR2 is ANQGSEA. The DNA of the CDR3 is TGCAGCGTTGAAGATCGAGGGCGGCGGACTGAAGCTTTCTTT. Its translation is CSVEDRGRRTEAFF.

In its sample, this clone was seen a few times. This chain links TRBV5-6 with TRBJ1-6; a weak D match, TRBD1 (6 bases). The CDR3 extends over 16 amino acids. The V gene lost 2 bases and the J gene lost 5 bases, with 14 bases spanning the gap. From germline, CDR1 is SGHDT and CDR2 YYEEEE. As DNA, the CDR3 is TGTGCCAGCAGCTTTGGGGGCCGGGCGGATAATTCACCCCTCCACTTT. Translation gives CASSFGGRADNSPLHF.

The gene calls are TRBV5-1 and TRBJ2-3; TRBD2 aligns across 7 bases. Germline V gene sequence: CDR1 SGHRS, CDR2 YFSETQ. V trimming: 5 bases; J trimming: 8 bases; junction bases outside the gene matches: 11. The length of the CDR3 is 14 residues. CDR3 DNA sequence: TGCGCCAGCAGAACAGCGGGGACCACGGGTACGCAGTATTTT. This encodes CASRTAGTTGTQYF.

This rearrangement joins TRBV2 to TRBJ1-2; D is possibly TRBD1 (6 bases). From germline, CDR1 is SNHLY and CDR2 FYNNEI. V shed 6 bases and J shed 8 bases, with 19 bases lying between them. The CDR3 consists of 14 residues. CDR3 sequence: CASRGAVQGEGYTF. The DNA for the CDR3 is TGTGCCAGCAGGGGGGCCGTACAGGGAGAGGGCTACACCTTC.

This clone occurred a few times. V and J are TRBV6-1 and TRBJ2-7; maybe TRBD1 (6 bases). The CDR3 has 13 residues. Trimming shortened V by 6 bases and J by 7 bases, and 16 bases separated the two germline ends. Germline V lookup: CDR1 MNHNS, CDR2 SASEGT. The DNA for the CDR3 is TGTGCCAGCAGCCTCACTTCAGGGGTTGAGCAGTACTTC. As protein: CASSLTSGVEQYF.